These 27 T cell receptor beta chains were all obtained from the same sample, sequenced in a study of CD8 T cells in ankylosing spondylitis. Each CDR3 protein gets one entry after TCRdb re-called the 5' RACE reads with MiXCR. The profile shows roughly 180,000 distinct CDR3 sequences, about an eighth of them singletons. Sequencing was carried out using blood, either unsorted or a sorted T cell fraction (not recorded which). Receptors originate from a female donor with ankylosing spondylitis or in good health (not recorded which).

This clonotype was seen repeatedly, ten times or more. The chain uses TRBV10-3 and TRBJ1-5; D is unclear. Germline lookup yields CDR1 ENHRY and CDR2 SYGVKD. This CDR3 is built from 13 residues. The V end was cut by 10 bases, the J end by 3 bases, with 13 bases between. CDR3 DNA: TGTGCCAGTCGGGGTCCTGACAATCAGCCCCAGCATTTT. Its protein is CASRGPDNQPQHF.

At least ten counts were recorded for this clonotype. The chain links TRBV13 to TRBJ2-3; D is uncertain. The V gene's germline CDR1 is PRHDT and CDR2 FYEKMQ (reference sequence). V was pared by 1 base and J by 2 bases, with 4 bases between. The CDR3 runs 13 residues. Here the CDR3 DNA reads TGTGCCAGCAGCTTAGAGGACACAGATACGCAGTATTTT. As protein: CASSLEDTDTQYF. Looking up the rest from reference TRBV13 and TRBJ2-3 gives the full variable domain: AAGVIQSPRHLIKEKRETATLKCYPIPRHDTVYWYQQGPGQDPQFLISFYEKMQSDKGSIPDRFSAQQFSDYHSELNMSSLELGDSALYFCASSLEDTDTQYFGPGTRLTVL.

The rearrangement uses TRBV27 and TRBJ1-3, with TRBD1 identical over 9 bases. The CDR3 has 16 amino acids. V lost 3 bases, J lost 3 bases, and 6 bases stayed unmatched. Looked up from germline, CDR1 is MNHEY and CDR2 is SMNVEV (reference sequence). CDR3 coding DNA: TGTGCCAGCAGTTTTTCCGGGACAGGGTTTGGAAACACCATATATTTT. Its protein is CASSFSGTGFGNTIYF.

This clonotype was seen at least ten times. The chain recombines TRBV3-1 with TRBJ2-3; 7 nucleotides line up with TRBD2. CDR1 LGHDT and CDR2 YNNKEL come from the germline V gene (reference sequence). Trimming removed 4 bases from V and 5 bases from J; junction bases left unmatched: 12. This CDR3 is 16 amino acids long. The CDR3 loop is CASSLKRRGRGDTQYF. The CDR3 DNA reads as TGTGCCAGCAGCCTCAAGAGGCGGGGGAGGGGAGATACGCAGTATTTT.

This clonotype was observed a handful of times. The rearrangement joins TRBV20-1 to TRBJ2-3; 13 nucleotides align to TRBD2. With V trimmed by 1 base and J by 2 bases, 6 bases remained unmatched. Germline CDR1 DFQATT, CDR2 SNEGSKA (reference sequence). The CDR3 totals 17 residues. For the CDR3, the DNA is TGCAGTGCTAGAGGGGGACTAGCGGGGCGCTCCACAGATACGCAGTATTTT. This gives the protein CSARGGLAGRSTDTQYF.

The chain carries TRBV24-1 and TRBJ2-1, with 12 bases matching TRBD1. The trim removed 12 bases at V and 8 bases at J, leaving 10 bases unmatched. CDR1 and CDR2 from the germline V gene are KGHDR and SFDVKD. This CDR3 is built from 14 residues. The CDR3 DNA sequence: TGTGCCGTCGGACCGGGACAGGGGGCACATGAGCAGTTCTTC. It is translated as CAVGPGQGAHEQFF.

This clonotype was observed many times. The chain is built from TRBV24-1 and TRBJ1-2; D remains ambiguous. This CDR3 comprises 12 residues. The V end lost 9 bases, the J end lost 3 bases, and 10 bases lay between the germline ends. The germline V gene has CDR1 KGHDR and CDR2 SFDVKD. The CDR3: CATSWADYGYTF. The DNA for the CDR3 is TGTGCCACCTCGTGGGCGGACTATGGCTACACCTTC.

This clonotype was counted a few times. The V call is TRBV7-9, the J call TRBJ2-2, with TRBD2 identical over 12 bases. In germline, CDR1 is SEHNR, CDR2 FQNEAQ (reference sequence). V gave up 8 bases and J gave up 4 bases; unmatched junction bases: 5. CDR3 size: 15 residues. CDR3 sequence reads: CASSILAGGTGELFF. The CDR3 DNA sequence: TGTGCCAGCTCGATACTAGCGGGAGGCACCGGGGAGCTGTTTTTT.

The rearrangement joins TRBV6-1 to TRBJ1-1, with D possibly being TRBD1 (6 bases). The CDR3 covers 17 residues. Germline CDR1 and CDR2: MNHNS and SASEGT. V lost 4 bases, J lost 1 base, and 19 bases lay in between. The CDR3 sequence: CASSAPRGGRWNTEAFF. CDR3 nucleotides: TGTGCCAGCAGTGCGCCCCGGGGGGGGCGCTGGAACACTGAAGCTTTCTTT.

This clonotype was detected many times. The rearrangement joins TRBV5-1 to TRBJ2-5; D may be TRBD1 (6 bases). This CDR3 spans 15 amino acids. Per the germline V gene, CDR1 is SGHRS and CDR2 is YFSETQ. V gave up 4 bases and J gave up 1 base, with 14 bases separating them. The CDR3 sequence is CASSPGSGAQETQYF. CDR3 in DNA: TGCGCCAGCAGCCCTGGGTCAGGGGCCCAAGAGACCCAGTACTTC. Combining the CDR3 with reference TRBV5-1 and TRBJ2-5 gives the whole variable domain KAGVTQTPRYLIKTRGQQVTLSCSPISGHRSVSWYQQTPGQGLQFLFEYFSETQRNKGNFPGRFSGRQFSNSRSEMNVSTLELGDSALYLCASSPGSGAQETQYFGPGTRLLVL.

J is TRBJ2-7 and V is TRBV20-1; no reliable D call. CDR3 length: 10 amino acids. The germline gives CDR1 DFQATT, CDR2 SNEGSKA (reference sequence). V was clipped by 3 bases and J by 7 bases, with 7 bases between them. The CDR3 bases are TGCAGTGCTAGTAAGAGGGAGCAGTACTTC. Translating it yields CSASKREQYF.

This clonotype was counted ten times or more. The V call is TRBV12-3 or TRBV12-4, the J call TRBJ2-1, with 13 bases fitting TRBD2. Trimming at V came to 6 bases and at J to 8 bases, leaving 10 bases not matched to a gene. This CDR3 is built from 16 residues. The CDR3, as DNA: TGTGCCAGCAGCCTCCGACTAGCGGGAGGAAGCCATGAGCAGTTCTTC. Translated: CASSLRLAGGSHEQFF.

This clonotype was recorded at least ten times. The gene calls are TRBV6-2 or TRBV6-3 and TRBJ2-1; TRBD2 agrees at 13 bases. The CDR3 has 15 amino acids. The ends lost 6 bases at V and 8 bases at J; junction bases unmatched: 7. Germline V gene data show CDR1 as MNHEY and CDR2 as SVGEGT. The CDR3 nucleotides read TGTGCCAGCAGATACGGACTAGCGGGAGTGGATGAGCAGTTCTTC. It yields the protein CASRYGLAGVDEQFF.

This clonotype was seen a few times. V usage is TRBV11-3 and J usage is TRBJ1-6; no clear D gene. CDR3 length equals 16 residues. Trimming cost V 6 bases and J 10 bases, with 22 bases left between them. Germline-derived CDR1 and CDR2 are SGHNT and YENEEA. This CDR3 reads CASSRLTLIGGSPLHF. As DNA, the CDR3 is TGTGCCAGCAGTCGGCTAACACTGATCGGAGGATCACCCCTCCACTTT.

Notes on this clonotype: Possible read error: a much larger clone is one base away. The rearrangement joins TRBV12-3 or TRBV12-4 to TRBJ2-7; D is perhaps TRBD1 (6 bases). V was clipped by 8 bases and J by 3 bases, with 29 bases between them. The CDR3 has 18 residues. The CDR3: CASCEYRIGQGKNYEQYF. The CDR3 bases are TGTGCCAGCTGCGAGTACAGAATAGGCCAGGGGAAAAACTACGAGCAGTACTTC.

This clonotype has ten or more counts. The chain recombines TRBV27 with TRBJ2-7; D is perhaps TRBD2 (6 bases). Germline CDR1 reads MNHEY; CDR2 reads SMNVEV (reference sequence). Trimming shortened V by 4 bases and J by 6 bases, and 7 bases separated the two germline ends. The CDR3 is 11 residues long. As DNA, the CDR3 is TGTGCCAGCAGTTCCGGGGGCGAGCAGTACTTC. Its translation: CASSSGGEQYF.

This clonotype was seen at least ten times. The gene calls are TRBV12-3 or TRBV12-4 and TRBJ1-1; D is possibly TRBD1 (5 bases). V lost 3 bases to trimming and J lost 11 bases, with 16 bases between them. The CDR3 covers 13 residues. CDR3 coding DNA: TGTGCCAGCAGTTTCGCCTCAGGGCGAGAGGCTTTCTTT. Translating it yields CASSFASGREAFF.

This clonotype was counted at least ten times. This sequence joins TRBV6-2 or TRBV6-3 and TRBJ1-2, with a possible D match to TRBD1 (5 bases). This CDR3 is built from 14 residues. Trimming removed 7 bases at V and 0 bases at J, with 12 bases between. Per germline, CDR1 MNHEY and CDR2 SVGEGT. The DNA of the CDR3 is TGTGCCAGCACCTTCGGGGGGGCTAACTATGGCTACACCTTC. Encoded protein: CASTFGGANYGYTF.

This clonotype was seen at least ten times. This chain uses TRBV6-1 with TRBJ1-5, with D possibly matching TRBD1 (6 bases). This CDR3 is 14 amino acids long. Germline V gene data show CDR1 as MNHNS and CDR2 as SASEGT. V lost 6 bases to trimming and J lost 4 bases, with 13 bases between them. CDR3 DNA sequence: TGTGCCAGCAGCCCGGGACAAGCTAATCAGCCCCAGCATTTT. Translation gives CASSPGQANQPQHF.

The sample holds a few counts of this clonotype. V is TRBV27 and J is TRBJ1-2; TRBD1 matches 7 bases. Germline V gene sequence: CDR1 MNHEY, CDR2 SMNVEV (reference sequence). CDR3 length equals 13 residues. J was trimmed by 4 bases and V by 4 bases; bases with no gene match: 3. Here the CDR3 DNA reads TGTGCCAGCAGTTACCGGGACAGCTATGGCTACACCTTC. This codes for CASSYRDSYGYTF.

This clonotype was counted many times. The chain links TRBV11-2 to TRBJ2-7, with D uncertain. V was pared by 0 bases and J by 3 bases, with 9 bases between. Germline lookup yields CDR1 SGHAT and CDR2 FQNNGV. CDR3 length: 14 amino acids. CDR3 nucleotide sequence: TGTGCCAGCAGCTTAGATCTCGACCGCTACGAGCAGTACTTC. This codes for CASSLDLDRYEQYF.

The J gene is TRBJ2-1, the V gene TRBV12-3 or TRBV12-4, with no clear D. This CDR3 comprises 15 residues. V lost 1 base to trimming and J lost 0 bases, with 7 bases between them. CDR3: CASSLVDSSYNEQFF. The CDR3 DNA follows: TGTGCCAGCAGTTTAGTTGACTCCTCCTACAATGAGCAGTTCTTC.

This chain connects TRBV3-1 to TRBJ2-2; 9 nucleotides line up with TRBD1. V shed 7 bases, J shed 0 bases, and the junction held 6 bases outside the gene matches. Germline CDR1 reads LGHDT; CDR2 reads YNNKEL (reference sequence). CDR3 size: 16 residues. The CDR3 coding sequence is TGTGCCAGCAAAACCGGGACAGGGTCGAACACCGGGGAGCTGTTTTTT. Amino acids: CASKTGTGSNTGELFF.

V gene TRBV10-2 combines with J gene TRBJ1-4; possibly TRBD1 for D (5 bases). Trimming pared 4 bases from V and 8 bases from J, leaving 17 bases between. The CDR3 consists of 15 residues. The V gene's germline CDR1 is WSHSY and CDR2 SAAADI. The CDR3 protein is CASSVTASFGEKLFF. The CDR3 nucleotides are TGCGCCAGCAGTGTGACAGCGAGTTTTGGAGAAAAACTGTTTTTT.

This clonotype appeared many times. CDR3 nucleotide sequence: TGTGCCAGCAGTCTTCGCGGGGTATCCTACGAGCAGTACTTC. Translation: CASSLRGVSYEQYF. The V and J genes are TRBV28 and TRBJ2-7; D may be TRBD2 (6 bases). Germline CDR1 reads MDHEN; CDR2 reads SYDVKM. The CDR3 extends over 14 amino acids. With 5 bases removed from V and 1 base from J, the gap between germline ends came to 12 bases.

This clonotype came up many times. The rearrangement uses TRBV12-3 or TRBV12-4 and TRBJ1-1; no firm D call. This CDR3 region has 13 residues. V dropped 6 bases and J dropped 5 bases, with 13 bases sitting between them. The CDR3 loop reads CASSRALGTEAFF. The CDR3 DNA reads as TGTGCCAGCAGCCGGGCCCTGGGTACTGAAGCTTTCTTT.

This clonotype has ten or more counts. This chain connects TRBV5-5 to TRBJ1-2, with D possibly TRBD1 on 6 matching bases. The CDR3 length is 15 residues. V shed 5 bases and J shed 8 bases, with 22 bases lying between them. Germline CDR1 reads SGHKS; CDR2 reads YYEKEE (reference sequence). The DNA for the CDR3 is TGTGCCAGCAGGGTAACAGGGAACGGCGTGTCGGGCTACACCTTC. Protein sequence: CASRVTGNGVSGYTF.